The 16 T cell receptor beta chains below all came from one sample that was sequenced in a study of shared clonotypes between healthy human individuals. The method was immunoSEQ multiplex PCR; TCRdb's version includes in-frame clones alone and lacks a portion of them. There are about 710,000 clones in the sample; 73% occur only once, and around 1.8% lies in the top ten. Sequencing was performed on memory CD4+ T cells sorted from blood. Regarding subset: CD45RA-negative fraction. The receptors were gathered from a woman aged 30 to 39 in good health.

The chain has TRBV7-8 and TRBJ2-1; 12 bases map to TRBD1. V was pared by 5 bases and J by 8 bases, with 7 bases of the junction left unmatched. From germline, CDR1 is SGHVS and CDR2 FQNEAQ. CDR3 length: 15 residues. The CDR3 region is CASSDRDRGLYEQFF. The CDR3 bases are TGTGCCAGCAGCGATCGGGACAGGGGGCTTTATGAGCAGTTCTTC.

The V call is TRBV6-1, the J call TRBJ2-3, with 9 bases that match TRBD2. After removal of 3 bases from V and 4 bases from J, the junction contained 8 bases not matched to a gene. The length of the CDR3 is 16 residues. The germline CDR1 and CDR2 sequences are MNHNS and SASEGT. The CDR3 is CASSDGVAGDPDTQYF. The CDR3 DNA sequence: TGTGCCAGCAGTGATGGGGTAGCGGGGGACCCAGATACGCAGTATTTT.

This chain links TRBV29-1 with TRBJ2-4, with 8 bases fitting TRBD1. The CDR3 contains 15 residues. Germline lookup yields CDR1 SQVTM and CDR2 ANQGSEA. The V segment lost 6 bases and the J segment 0 bases; nucleotides outside the gene matches: 7. CDR3 loop: CSVVGQGVAKNIQYF. The CDR3 coding sequence is TGCAGCGTAGTCGGACAGGGAGTAGCCAAAAACATTCAGTACTTC.

The chain couples TRBV5-5 to TRBJ2-1; no firm D call. Germline CDR1 reads SGHKS; CDR2 reads YYEKEE (reference sequence). Trimming took off 6 bases at V and 6 bases at J, with 13 bases between the two ends. The CDR3 loop spans 13 amino acids. This CDR3 reads CASTPRPGNEQFF. The DNA for the CDR3 is TGTGCCAGCACCCCACGGCCGGGCAATGAGCAGTTCTTC.

This sequence joins TRBV27 and TRBJ1-2; D unresolved. CDR1 and CDR2 from the germline V gene are MNHEY and SMNVEV (reference sequence). There are 16 residues in the CDR3. Trimming pared 5 bases from V and 4 bases from J, leaving 20 bases between. CDR3 nucleotides: TGTGCCAGCAGTATCGAGGGCAACCCCTCTTTCTATGGCTACACCTTC. It codes for CASSIEGNPSFYGYTF.

This chain joins TRBV9 and TRBJ2-1; D gene ambiguous. The ends were cut back, 0 bases at V and 8 bases at J, with 9 bases in the middle. Looked up from germline, CDR1 is SGDLS and CDR2 is YYNGEE. This CDR3 comprises 13 residues. Written as DNA, the CDR3 is TGTGCCAGCAGCGTAGAGGCTGAGGATGAGCAGTTCTTC. Translated: CASSVEAEDEQFF. The full variable domain, in which reference TRBV9 and TRBJ2-1 provide the parts outside the CDR3, is DSGVTQTPKHLITATGQRVTLRCSPRSGDLSVYWYQQSLDQGLQFLIQYYNGEERAKGNILERFSAQQFPDLHSELNLSSLELGDSALYFCASSVEAEDEQFFGPGTRLTVL.

The chain is built from TRBV5-1 and TRBJ2-7; 10 nucleotides match TRBD1. Germline assignment: CDR1 SGHRS and CDR2 YFSETQ. This CDR3 is 15 amino acids long. With 4 bases clipped from V and 3 bases from J, the junction kept 7 bases outside the gene matches. The CDR3: CASSDRDRGNYEQYF. In DNA form, the CDR3 reads TGCGCCAGCAGCGATCGGGACAGGGGAAACTACGAGCAGTACTTC.

This clone was observed a few times. The sample holds other DNA sequences that translate to the same CDR3. This rearrangement joins TRBV18 to TRBJ2-7; 9 positions agree with TRBD1. Germline V CDR1 and CDR2: KGHSH, LQKENI. The trim removed 2 bases at V and 3 bases at J, leaving 2 bases unmatched. The CDR3 runs to 14 residues. As DNA, the CDR3 is TGTGCCAGCTCACCAAGACAGGGGGTCTACGAGCAGTACTTC. Translated, it gives CASSPRQGVYEQYF.

This clone was seen repeatedly, ten times or more. This sequence joins TRBV11-2 and TRBJ2-5; TRBD1 matches at 7 bases. The germline gives CDR1 SGHAT, CDR2 FQNNGV. There are 16 residues in the CDR3. Unmatched junction bases numbered 11, after V lost 3 bases and J lost 4 bases. CDR3 amino acids: CASSFQGQGVGETQYF. The CDR3 DNA reads as TGTGCCAGCAGCTTCCAGGGGCAGGGGGTGGGAGAGACCCAGTACTTC.

A remark on this clone: This specimen includes other DNA sequences encoding the same CDR3. V usage is TRBV11-2 and J usage is TRBJ2-6; TRBD1 matches 7 bases. CDR1 and CDR2 (germline): SGHAT, FQNNGV. V was pared by 2 bases and J by 2 bases, with 0 bases of the junction left unmatched. This CDR3 has 15 residues. The CDR3 sequence: CASSLTGAGANVLTF. CDR3 coding DNA: TGTGCCAGCAGCTTAACAGGGGCTGGGGCCAACGTCCTGACTTTC.

The chain is built from TRBV19 and TRBJ2-5; possibly TRBD1 or TRBD2 for D (5 bases each). This CDR3 spans 18 amino acids. V shed 8 bases and J shed 2 bases, with 27 bases lying between them. CDR1 LNHDA and CDR2 SQIVND come from the germline V gene (reference sequence). CDR3 bases: TGTGCCAGTGCCAATGCCCCCTTCTCTGGGGGTGAGCAAGAGACCCAGTACTTC. Its protein product is CASANAPFSGGEQETQYF.

This chain uses TRBV5-1 with TRBJ2-1, with D hard to call. The germline gives CDR1 SGHRS, CDR2 YFSETQ. The CDR3 has 15 residues. Trimming pared 3 bases from V and 6 bases from J, leaving 16 bases between. CDR3 sequence (DNA): TGCGCCAGCAGCTCAGTCCTCCAACCTATCAATGAGCAGTTCTTC. Protein: CASSSVLQPINEQFF.

Comments on this clone: The sample holds other DNA sequences that translate to the same CDR3. V gene TRBV19 combines with J gene TRBJ1-2, with TRBD1 as a possible D gene (5 bases). The CDR3 is 13 residues long. CDR1 is LNHDA, CDR2 SQIVND, per germline (reference sequence). With 3 bases removed from V and 7 bases from J, the gap between germline ends came to 12 bases. CDR3 coding DNA: TGTGCCAGTAGTATGGAGGGGAGGGGTGGCTACACCTTC. It translates to CASSMEGRGGYTF.

DNA of the CDR3: TGTGCCAGACCTGACAGGGGGCTATATGGCTACACCTTC. Translating it yields CARPDRGLYGYTF. The chain combines TRBV5-8 with TRBJ1-2, with TRBD1 identical over 10 bases. V lost 8 bases to trimming and J lost 5 bases; unmatched junction nucleotides: 6. The CDR3 is made up of 13 amino acids. The germline V gene has CDR1 SGHTS and CDR2 YDEGEE. The full variable domain, rest sourced from reference TRBV5-8 and TRBJ1-2, is EAGVTQSPTHLIKTRGQQATLRCSPISGHTSVYWYQQALGLGLQFLLWYDEGEERNRGNFPPRFSGRQFPNYSSELNVNALELEDSALYLCARPDRGLYGYTFGSGTRLTVV.

V usage is TRBV7-9 and J usage is TRBJ2-7; 7 nucleotides align to TRBD1. V gave up 7 bases and J gave up 5 bases; unmatched junction bases: 11. This CDR3 is 14 amino acids long. Per germline, CDR1 SEHNR and CDR2 FQNEAQ (reference sequence). DNA of the CDR3: TGTGCCAGCAACTCAGGAGACAGGGCCAACGAGCAGTACTTC. The encoded protein is CASNSGDRANEQYF. The full variable domain, its missing parts supplied by reference TRBV7-9 and TRBJ2-7, is DTGVSQNPRHKITKRGQNVTFRCDPISEHNRLYWYRQTLGQGPEFLTYFQNEAQLEKSRLLSDRFSAERPKGSFSTLEIQRTEQGDSAMYLCASNSGDRANEQYFGPGTRLTVT.

The chain uses TRBV5-1 and TRBJ2-1; TRBD2 agrees at 7 bases. CDR3 length equals 13 residues. J gave up 10 bases and V 2 bases, and 6 bases lay outside the gene matches. Germline CDR1 and CDR2: SGHRS and YFSETQ. The CDR3, as DNA: TGCGCCAGCAGCTTCACGGGAGGCCGCGAGCAGTTCTTC. This sequence encodes CASSFTGGREQFF. The full variable domain, in which reference TRBV5-1 and TRBJ2-1 provide the parts outside the CDR3, is KAGVTQTPRYLIKTRGQQVTLSCSPISGHRSVSWYQQTPGQGLQFLFEYFSETQRNKGNFPGRFSGRQFSNSRSEMNVSTLELGDSALYLCASSFTGGREQFFGPGTRLTVL.